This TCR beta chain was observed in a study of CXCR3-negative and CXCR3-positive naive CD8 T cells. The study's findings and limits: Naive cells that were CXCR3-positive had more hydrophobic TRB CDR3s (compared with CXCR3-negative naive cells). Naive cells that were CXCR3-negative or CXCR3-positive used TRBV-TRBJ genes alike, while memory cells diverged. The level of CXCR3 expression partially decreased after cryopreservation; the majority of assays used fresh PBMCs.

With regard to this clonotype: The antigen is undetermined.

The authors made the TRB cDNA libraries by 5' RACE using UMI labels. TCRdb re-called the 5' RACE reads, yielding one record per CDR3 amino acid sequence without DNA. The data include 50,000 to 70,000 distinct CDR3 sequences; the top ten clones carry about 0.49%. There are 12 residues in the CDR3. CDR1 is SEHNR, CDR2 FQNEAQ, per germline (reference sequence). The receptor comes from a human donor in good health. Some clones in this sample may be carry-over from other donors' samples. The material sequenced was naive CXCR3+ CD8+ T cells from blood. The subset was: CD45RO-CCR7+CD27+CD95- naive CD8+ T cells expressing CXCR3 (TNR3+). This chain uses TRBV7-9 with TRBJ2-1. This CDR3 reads CASSPVYNEQFF.